Following are 30 T cell receptor beta chains from one sample sequenced in a study of cytomegalovirus exposure and HLA in healthy donors (TCRdb year 2017). The library was prepared using the immunoSEQ multiplex PCR assay. The multiplex PCR relied on a mix of 60 forward primers for TCR Vbeta segments and 13 reverse primers for TCR Jbeta segments. What TCRdb holds here is the immuneACCESS table cut down to in-frame rearrangements. Part of the clones is not present; checked against another copy, under half of the missing clones reflect an unresolved V gene, and the others are unexplained. The sample data list under 200,000 clones, and around four fifths of these were observed just once. Roughly 7% of the sample belongs to the ten largest clones. Input material: PBMCs. The receptor source for this set is a male donor in good health and CMV-seropositive.

V usage is TRBV30 and J usage is TRBJ2-1, with 10 bases identical to TRBD2. Germline V gene data show CDR1 as GTSNPN and CDR2 as SVGIG (reference sequence). V trimming: 5 bases; J trimming: 7 bases; junction bases outside the gene matches: 2. This CDR3 comprises 12 residues. This CDR3 reads CAWERGGNEQFF. CDR3 sequence (DNA): TGTGCCTGGGAGCGGGGGGGGAATGAGCAGTTCTTC. The entire variable domain, with the rest obtained from reference TRBV30 and TRBJ2-1, is as follows: SQTIHQWPATLVQPVGSPLSLECTVEGTSNPNLYWYRQAAGRGLQLLFYSVGIGQISSEVPQNLSASRPQDRQFILSSKKLLLSDSGFYLCAWERGGNEQFFGPGTRLTVL.

The chain couples TRBV9 to TRBJ1-6; the D is unclear. CDR3 length: 14 residues. The V gene's germline CDR1 is SGDLS and CDR2 YYNGEE. V was shortened by 0 bases and J by 6 bases, with 7 bases between the two germline ends. The CDR3 here is CASSVDSFNSPLHF. The CDR3 DNA reads TGTGCCAGCAGCGTAGACAGCTTTAATTCACCCCTCCACTTT.

The chain joins TRBV5-1 to TRBJ1-1; 10 positions match TRBD1. The ends lost 1 base at V and 1 base at J; junction bases unmatched: 10. The CDR3 covers 18 residues. Germline lookup yields CDR1 SGHRS and CDR2 YFSETQ. CDR3 nucleotide sequence: TGCGCCAGCAGCTTGTTCGTCTGGACAGGGGGATCGAACACTGAAGCTTTCTTT. Residues: CASSLFVWTGGSNTEAFF.

The gene calls are TRBV2 and TRBJ1-3; 7 bases align to TRBD1. CDR1 SNHLY and CDR2 FYNNEI come from the germline V gene. The CDR3 extends over 15 amino acids. Trimming cost V 6 bases and J 2 bases; bases outside gene matches: 7. In nucleotides, the CDR3 is TGTGCCAGCAGCCGGGACAGCATGGCTGGAAACACCATATATTTT. Protein: CASSRDSMAGNTIYF.

The chain links TRBV27 to TRBJ1-1; maybe TRBD1 (5 bases). Germline values: CDR1 MNHEY, CDR2 SMNVEV (reference sequence). Trimming took off 7 bases at V and 3 bases at J, with 21 bases between the two ends. This CDR3 comprises 16 residues. This chain's CDR3 is CASIRLTGRGDTEAFF. The CDR3 region has the DNA TGTGCCAGCATCCGCCTAACGGGACGGGGGGACACTGAAGCTTTCTTT.

This clone was observed once. The chain is built from TRBV7-9 and TRBJ2-1; TRBD2 is a possible D gene (5 bases). With 6 bases removed from V and 0 bases from J, the gap between germline ends came to 12 bases. The CDR3 is made up of 15 amino acids. Germline lookup yields CDR1 SEHNR and CDR2 FQNEAQ (reference sequence). The CDR3 sequence is CASSSSQSSYNEQFF. The CDR3 DNA sequence: TGTGCCAGCAGTTCTAGCCAAAGCTCCTACAATGAGCAGTTCTTC.

This chain links TRBV7-2 with TRBJ2-3; a possible D gene is TRBD2 (6 bases). There are 15 residues in the CDR3. Looked up from germline, CDR1 is SGHTA and CDR2 is FQGNSA. Trimming stripped 1 base from V and 5 bases from J, with 13 bases between. The CDR3 protein is CASSLVASGVDTQYF. CDR3 coding DNA: TGTGCCAGCAGCTTAGTAGCCTCGGGGGTAGATACGCAGTATTTT.

The V gene is TRBV4-1, the J gene TRBJ2-3; tentatively, D is TRBD1 (5 bases). V lost 7 bases and J 6 bases, leaving 20 bases between the germline ends. The CDR3 has 15 residues. CDR1 is MGHRA and CDR2 is YSYEKL in the germline V gene. CDR3 sequence: CASNRKTEAGDTQYF. CDR3 bases: TGCGCCAGCAACCGAAAGACAGAGGCCGGGGATACGCAGTATTTT.

The CDR3 spells CASSYSAGSEQYF. CDR3 DNA: TGTGCCAGCAGTTACTCTGCAGGTAGCGAGCAGTACTTC. V gene TRBV6-6 combines with J gene TRBJ2-7; D not resolved. From germline, CDR1 is MNHNY and CDR2 SVGAGI (reference sequence). This CDR3 has 13 residues. Trimming pared 0 bases from V and 6 bases from J, leaving 9 bases between.

The genes are TRBV5-1 and TRBJ1-1; 8 bases align to TRBD1. CDR1 and CDR2 (germline): SGHRS, YFSETQ. With 4 bases clipped from V and 1 base from J, the junction kept 9 bases outside the gene matches. The CDR3 loop spans 16 amino acids. CDR3 sequence reads: CASSPGQGKWNTEAFF. The DNA of the CDR3 is TGCGCCAGCAGCCCCGGACAGGGAAAATGGAACACTGAAGCTTTCTTT.

This clone was seen a single time. This chain joins TRBV2 and TRBJ2-7, with TRBD2 identical over 7 bases. The germline V gene encodes CDR1 SNHLY and CDR2 FYNNEI. This CDR3 region has 14 residues. Germline trimming cut 4 bases from V and 3 bases from J; bases unmatched to any gene: 6. The CDR3 is CASSGMSGDYEQYF. In nucleotides, the CDR3 is TGTGCCAGCAGTGGGATGAGCGGGGACTACGAGCAGTACTTC.

The genes are TRBV7-8 and TRBJ1-2; D uncertain. From germline, CDR1 is SGHVS and CDR2 FQNEAQ. The CDR3 runs to 14 residues. With 4 bases removed from V and 6 bases from J, the gap between germline ends came to 15 bases. In DNA, the CDR3 is TGTGCCAGCAGCTCACGAACCGTGGCGGATGGCTACACCTTC. Translating gives CASSSRTVADGYTF.

This sequence joins TRBV11-2 and TRBJ1-1, with 8 bases fitting TRBD1. Germline assignment: CDR1 SGHAT and CDR2 FQNNGV. The CDR3 totals 15 residues. The ends lost 5 bases at V and 2 bases at J; junction bases unmatched: 7. This CDR3 reads CASSRDRGANTEAFF. CDR3 sequence (DNA): TGTGCCAGCAGCCGCGACAGGGGCGCCAACACTGAAGCTTTCTTT.

This clone was seen a handful of times. The V and J genes are TRBV10-3 and TRBJ1-2; TRBD1 aligns across 7 bases. Germline-derived CDR1 and CDR2 are ENHRY and SYGVKD. J lost 2 bases, V lost 6 bases, and 9 bases had no gene match. The CDR3 is made up of 15 amino acids. The CDR3 sequence is CAIRAGTVPNYGYTF. In DNA, the CDR3 is TGTGCCATCAGAGCCGGGACAGTCCCCAACTATGGCTACACCTTC.

The CDR3 is CATKQGATNEKLFF. In nucleotides, the CDR3 is TGTGCCACCAAACAGGGGGCCACTAATGAAAAACTGTTTTTT. This chain links TRBV15 with TRBJ1-4, with TRBD1 matching over 9 bases. The CDR3 consists of 14 residues. Unmatched junction bases numbered 2, after V lost 7 bases and J lost 2 bases. Germline V gene lookup returns CDR1 LNHNV and CDR2 YYDKDF (reference sequence).

The J gene is TRBJ2-7, the V gene TRBV27; 8 bases map to TRBD1. Germline loops: CDR1 MNHEY, CDR2 SMNVEV (reference sequence). V was pared by 9 bases and J by 6 bases, with 13 bases of the junction left unmatched. The CDR3 contains 14 residues. This CDR3 reads CASSGGAYGGEQYF. CDR3 DNA: TGTGCCAGTTCAGGGGGCGCGTACGGGGGCGAGCAGTACTTC.

The rearrangement links TRBV6-6 to TRBJ1-1; D ambiguous. The V end lost 2 bases, the J end lost 7 bases, and 11 bases lay between the germline ends. This CDR3 has 13 residues. Germline assignment: CDR1 MNHNY and CDR2 SVGAGI (reference sequence). As DNA, the CDR3 is TGTGCCAGCAGTTACGCCGACTATTATGAAGCTTTCTTT. Encoded protein: CASSYADYYEAFF.

The V call is TRBV4-1, the J call TRBJ2-3; 7 nucleotides agree with TRBD2. This CDR3 is built from 18 residues. Trimming took 0 bases from V and 8 from J; bases not matched to a gene: 17. Germline values: CDR1 MGHRA, CDR2 YSYEKL. CDR3 in DNA: TGCGCCAGCAGCCAAGACCCCCTCTCTCGCGGGGGTAAAGGTACGCAGTATTTT. It specifies CASSQDPLSRGGKGTQYF.

This clone was seen only once. V usage is TRBV7-2 and J usage is TRBJ1-4; unclear D gene. Looked up from germline, CDR1 is SGHTA and CDR2 is FQGNSA. The CDR3 is 14 residues long. Trimming left V 7 bases short and J 4 bases short, with 13 bases between. CDR3 sequence reads: CASTIYRGNEKLFF. CDR3 bases: TGTGCCAGCACCATCTATCGGGGTAATGAAAAACTGTTTTTT.

This clone was counted once. The chain couples TRBV27 to TRBJ1-1; maybe TRBD1 (6 bases). This CDR3 is built from 15 residues. Per germline, CDR1 MNHEY and CDR2 SMNVEV (reference sequence). With 2 bases removed from V and 1 base from J, the gap between germline ends came to 11 bases. The CDR3 loop is CASSLGTSGNTEAFF. CDR3 DNA sequence: TGTGCCAGCAGTTTAGGGACATCAGGGAACACTGAAGCTTTCTTT.

The chain links TRBV9 to TRBJ2-2; D is ambiguous. Germline CDR1 SGDLS, CDR2 YYNGEE. The V end lost 1 base, the J end lost 5 bases, and 6 bases lay between the germline ends. This CDR3 has 13 residues. CDR3 region: CASSVFQTGELFF. The CDR3, as DNA: TGTGCCAGCAGCGTATTCCAAACCGGGGAGCTGTTTTTT.

The chain joins TRBV21-1 to TRBJ2-3; TRBD2, the table's D call, lacks a check against the DNA. TRBV21-1 is a pseudogene. CDR3 length: 17 amino acids. Here the CDR3 reads CASSATIAGGATYTQYF. The CDR3 DNA reads TGTGCCAGCAGCGCCACAATAGCGGGGGGTGCCACATATACGCAGTATTTT.

This clone was seen more than once but under ten times. The chain links TRBV6-5 to TRBJ2-5; no clear D gene. Germline loops: CDR1 MNHEY, CDR2 SVGAGI. Deletions cut 2 bases from V and 3 bases from J, with 7 bases between. The CDR3 is 13 amino acids. The CDR3 protein is CASSYGRKETQYF. DNA for the CDR3: TGTGCCAGCAGTTACGGCAGGAAAGAGACCCAGTACTTC.

This chain joins TRBV5-1 and TRBJ1-1; TRBD1 might be the D (6 bases). The germline V gene has CDR1 SGHRS and CDR2 YFSETQ. V gave up 4 bases and J gave up 11 bases, with 24 bases separating them. This CDR3 contains 15 residues. In DNA, the CDR3 is TGCGCCAGCAGCCTGGACTCCGGGTTTCCAACAGGGGCTTTCTTT. This gives the protein CASSLDSGFPTGAFF.

The DNA of the CDR3 is TGTGCCAGCCGAGCAGGGGTCAACACTGAAGCTTTCTTT. This translates into CASRAGVNTEAFF. The rearrangement joins TRBV7-2 to TRBJ1-1; a weak D match, TRBD1 (6 bases). Germline V lookup: CDR1 SGHTA, CDR2 FQGNSA. The CDR3 is 13 amino acids. V was clipped by 8 bases and J by 2 bases, with 12 bases between them.

This chain uses TRBV6-6 with TRBJ2-7, with a possible D match to TRBD1 (7 bases). CDR1 is MNHNY and CDR2 is SVGAGI in the germline V gene (reference sequence). The CDR3 is 14 residues long. The V and J ends lost 5 bases and 4 bases respectively, with 15 bases between them. The CDR3 DNA reads TGTGCCAGCAGTGCTGCGGGACAGAATTACGAGCAGTACTTC. Residues: CASSAAGQNYEQYF.

In its sample, this clone was seen a few times. The V and J genes are TRBV30 and TRBJ2-3; 9 bases fit TRBD2. J gave up 0 bases and V 2 bases, and 6 bases lay outside the gene matches. This CDR3 region has 16 residues. Germline V gene lookup returns CDR1 GTSNPN and CDR2 SVGIG (reference sequence). In DNA, the CDR3 is TGTGCCTGGAGTTTAGGGCTAGCGGGAAGCACAGATACGCAGTATTTT. Protein product: CAWSLGLAGSTDTQYF.

This clone showed up just a few times. The rearrangement uses TRBV5-8 and TRBJ1-1; D is undetermined. V was clipped by 1 base and J by 4 bases, with 17 bases between them. Germline loops: CDR1 SGHTS, CDR2 YDEGEE. The CDR3 is made up of 16 amino acids. The CDR3 is CASSLIRFEESTEAFF. CDR3 bases: TGTGCCAGCAGCTTGATTCGCTTTGAAGAGAGCACTGAAGCTTTCTTT.

This chain links TRBV11-3 with TRBJ2-2, with 9 bases identical to TRBD1. V shed 4 bases, J shed 6 bases, and the junction held 9 bases outside the gene matches. The CDR3 length is 16 residues. Per the germline V gene, CDR1 is SGHNT and CDR2 is YENEEA. CDR3 residues: CASSSPWTGVPGELFF. The CDR3 DNA reads TGTGCCAGCAGCTCCCCCTGGACAGGGGTTCCCGGGGAGCTGTTTTTT. Based on the CDR3 plus reference TRBV11-3 and TRBJ2-2, the full variable domain is EAGVVQSPRYKIIEKKQPVAFWCNPISGHNTLYWYLQNLGQGPELLIRYENEEAVDDSQLPKDRFSAERLKGVDSTLKIQPAELGDSAVYLCASSSPWTGVPGELFFGEGSRLTVL.

V and J are TRBV2 and TRBJ2-2; D is uncertain. Germline V gene data show CDR1 as SNHLY and CDR2 as FYNNEI. The CDR3 is 13 residues long. Trimming cost V 4 bases and J 3 bases, with 6 bases left between them. The CDR3 coding sequence is TGTGCCAGCAGTGGAACAGACACCGGGGAGCTGTTTTTT. Translating gives CASSGTDTGELFF.